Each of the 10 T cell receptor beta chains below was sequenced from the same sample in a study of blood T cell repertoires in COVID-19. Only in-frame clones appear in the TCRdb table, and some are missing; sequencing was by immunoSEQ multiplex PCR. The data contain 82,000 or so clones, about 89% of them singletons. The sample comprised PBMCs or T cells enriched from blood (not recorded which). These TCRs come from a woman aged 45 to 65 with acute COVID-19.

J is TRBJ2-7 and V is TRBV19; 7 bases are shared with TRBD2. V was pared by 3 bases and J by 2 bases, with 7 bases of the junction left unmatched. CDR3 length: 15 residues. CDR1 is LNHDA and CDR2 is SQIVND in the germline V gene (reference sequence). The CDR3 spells CASSISTLAAYEQYF. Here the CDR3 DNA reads TGTGCCAGTAGTATCTCCACGCTAGCGGCCTACGAGCAGTACTTC.

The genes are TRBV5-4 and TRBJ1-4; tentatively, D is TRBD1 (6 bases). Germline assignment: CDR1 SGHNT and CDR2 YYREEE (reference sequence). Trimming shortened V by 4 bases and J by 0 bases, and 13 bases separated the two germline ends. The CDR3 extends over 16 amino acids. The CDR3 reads CASSTQTGATNEKLFF. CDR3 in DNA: TGTGCCAGCAGCACTCAGACAGGAGCAACTAATGAAAAACTGTTTTTT. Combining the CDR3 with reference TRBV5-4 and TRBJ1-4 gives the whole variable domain ETGVTQSPTHLIKTRGQQVTLRCSSQSGHNTVSWYQQALGQGPQFIFQYYREEENGRGNFPPRFSGLQFPNYSSELNVNALELDDSALYLCASSTQTGATNEKLFFGSGTQLSVL.

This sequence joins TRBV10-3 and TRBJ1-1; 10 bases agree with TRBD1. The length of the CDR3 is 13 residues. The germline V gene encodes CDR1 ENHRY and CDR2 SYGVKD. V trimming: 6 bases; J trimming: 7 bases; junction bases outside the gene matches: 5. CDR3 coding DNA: TGTGCCATCAGCTCGACAGGGGGCATTGAAGCTTTCTTT. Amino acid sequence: CAISSTGGIEAFF.

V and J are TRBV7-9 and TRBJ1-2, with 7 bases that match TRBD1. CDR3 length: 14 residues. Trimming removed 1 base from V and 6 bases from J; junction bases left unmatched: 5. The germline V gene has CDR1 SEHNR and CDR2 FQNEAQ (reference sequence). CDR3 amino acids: CASSLVEGADGYTF. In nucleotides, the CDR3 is TGTGCCAGCAGCTTAGTGGAGGGGGCGGATGGCTACACCTTC. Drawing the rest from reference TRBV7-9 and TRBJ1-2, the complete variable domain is DTGVSQNPRHKITKRGQNVTFRCDPISEHNRLYWYRQTLGQGPEFLTYFQNEAQLEKSRLLSDRFSAERPKGSFSTLEIQRTEQGDSAMYLCASSLVEGADGYTFGSGTRLTVV.

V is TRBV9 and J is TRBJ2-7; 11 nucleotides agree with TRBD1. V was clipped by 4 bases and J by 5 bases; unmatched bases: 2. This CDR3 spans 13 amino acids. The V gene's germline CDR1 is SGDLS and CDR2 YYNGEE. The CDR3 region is CASSWTGGDEQYF. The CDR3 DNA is TGTGCCAGCAGCTGGACAGGGGGCGACGAGCAGTACTTC. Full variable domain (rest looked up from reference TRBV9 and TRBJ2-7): DSGVTQTPKHLITATGQRVTLRCSPRSGDLSVYWYQQSLDQGLQFLIQYYNGEERAKGNILERFSAQQFPDLHSELNLSSLELGDSALYFCASSWTGGDEQYFGPGTRLTVT.

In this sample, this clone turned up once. CDR3: CASSRSPDRADEQFF. CDR3 in DNA: TGTGCCAGCTCGCGATCCCCAGACAGGGCGGATGAGCAGTTCTTC. V gene TRBV18 combines with J gene TRBJ2-1; TRBD1 agrees at 7 bases. The CDR3 has 15 amino acids. Trimming at V came to 6 bases and at J to 8 bases, leaving 13 bases not matched to a gene. The germline V gene encodes CDR1 KGHSH and CDR2 LQKENI.

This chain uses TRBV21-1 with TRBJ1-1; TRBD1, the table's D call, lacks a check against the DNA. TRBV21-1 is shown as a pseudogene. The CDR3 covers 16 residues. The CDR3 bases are TGTGCCAGCAGCTACCGGGACAGGGGCGGAAACACTGAAGCTTTCTTT. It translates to CASSYRDRGGNTEAFF.

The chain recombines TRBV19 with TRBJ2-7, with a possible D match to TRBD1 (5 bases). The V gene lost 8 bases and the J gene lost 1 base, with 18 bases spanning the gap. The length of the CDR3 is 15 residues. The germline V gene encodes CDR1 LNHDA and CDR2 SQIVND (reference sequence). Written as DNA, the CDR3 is TGTGCCAGTCGGTCCATTGACAGCTCTTCCTACGAGCAGTACTTC. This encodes CASRSIDSSSYEQYF.

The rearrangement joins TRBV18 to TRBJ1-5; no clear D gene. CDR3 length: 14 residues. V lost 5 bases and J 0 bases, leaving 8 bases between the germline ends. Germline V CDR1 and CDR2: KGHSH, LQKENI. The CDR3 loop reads CASSAGYSNQPQHF. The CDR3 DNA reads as TGTGCCAGCTCAGCCGGGTATAGCAATCAGCCCCAGCATTTT.

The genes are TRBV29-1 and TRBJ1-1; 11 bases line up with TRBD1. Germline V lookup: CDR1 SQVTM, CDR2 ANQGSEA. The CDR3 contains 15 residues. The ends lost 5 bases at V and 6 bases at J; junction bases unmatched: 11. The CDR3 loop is CSVRAGTGGIAEAFF. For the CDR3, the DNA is TGCAGCGTTCGAGCCGGGACAGGGGGGATAGCTGAAGCTTTCTTT.